This passage covers 11 T cell receptor beta chains from one sample sequenced in a study of T cell repertoires in cytomegalovirus infection. TCRdb re-called the reads through MiXCR, storing one row per CDR3 protein. Counted here are approximately 350,000 distinct CDR3 sequences, about 35% occurring once; the ten biggest clones make up about 13%. Their target antigens are unknown. This specimen consisted of cultured PBMCs, obtained from culture after CMV antigen stimulation. These receptors came from a human donor in good health (CMV status not recorded). Some clones in this sample may be carry-over from other donors' samples.

This clonotype was seen only a few times. This rearrangement joins TRBV7-2 to TRBJ2-1; D might be TRBD2 (6 bases). Germline V lookup: CDR1 SGHTA, CDR2 FQGNSA. Trimming cost V 6 bases and J 3 bases, with 12 bases left between them. CDR3 length: 14 amino acids. The CDR3 spells CASSTGGVYNEQFF. CDR3 sequence (DNA): TGTGCCAGCAGTACCGGAGGGGTCTACAATGAGCAGTTCTTC. Full variable domain (missing parts from reference TRBV7-2 and TRBJ2-1): GAGVSQSPSNKVTEKGKDVELRCDPISGHTALYWYRQSLGQGLEFLIYFQGNSAPDKSGLPSDRFSAERTGGSVSTLTIQRTQQEDSAVYLCASSTGGVYNEQFFGPGTRLTVL.

V usage is TRBV19 and J usage is TRBJ1-1; the D gene is possibly TRBD1 (6 bases). Trimming left V 4 bases short and J 2 bases short, with 20 bases between. The CDR3 length is 17 residues. CDR1 is LNHDA and CDR2 is SQIVND in the germline V gene (reference sequence). The CDR3 coding sequence is TGTGCCAGTAGTAGTGGGTTAGGGGGGGTGATCAACACTGAAGCTTTCTTT. Its protein product is CASSSGLGGVINTEAFF.

This clonotype has just a few counts. The chain is built from TRBV12-3 or TRBV12-4 and TRBJ1-6, with D possibly matching TRBD1 (6 bases). Trimming stripped 7 bases from V and 2 bases from J, with 15 bases between. The CDR3 sequence is 16 residues long. The CDR3 nucleotides are TGTGCCAGCACTAGACAGGTTGGAGCCTATAATTCACCCCTCCACTTT. It encodes CASTRQVGAYNSPLHF.

This clonotype was seen once. V is TRBV5-4 and J is TRBJ1-4; D is perhaps TRBD1 (6 bases). This CDR3 is 14 amino acids long. Germline loops: CDR1 SGHNT, CDR2 YYREEE (reference sequence). Trimming pared 6 bases from V and 8 bases from J, leaving 17 bases between. The CDR3 is CASTRRGGGEKLFF. The CDR3 DNA follows: TGTGCCAGCACCAGAAGAGGGGGTGGCGAAAAACTGTTTTTT. Based on the CDR3 plus reference TRBV5-4 and TRBJ1-4, the full variable domain is ETGVTQSPTHLIKTRGQQVTLRCSSQSGHNTVSWYQQALGQGPQFIFQYYREEENGRGNFPPRFSGLQFPNYSSELNVNALELDDSALYLCASTRRGGGEKLFFGSGTQLSVL.

This clonotype was observed a few times. The chain has TRBV12-3 or TRBV12-4 and TRBJ2-3, with no clear D. Trimming pared 0 bases from V and 2 bases from J, leaving 6 bases between. The CDR3 has 14 residues. CDR3 amino acids: CASSLAEPTDTQYF. The CDR3 DNA reads TGTGCCAGCAGTTTAGCGGAACCCACAGATACGCAGTATTTT.

The chain carries TRBV4-1 and TRBJ2-7, with TRBD2 matching 8 bases. The V gene end was trimmed by 0 bases and the J gene end by 4 bases; junction bases not matched to a gene: 5. The CDR3 contains 15 residues. The germline CDR1 and CDR2 sequences are MGHRA and YSYEKL. CDR3 region: CASSQDQSGSYEQYV. CDR3 nucleotide sequence: TGCGCCAGCAGCCAAGATCAGAGCGGGAGTTACGAGCAGTACGTC.

In this sample, this clonotype turned up a few times. CDR3 DNA sequence: TGTGCCAGCACCTCCGGGGACAGGGTTTATGGCTACACCTTC. Protein product: CASTSGDRVYGYTF. The J gene is TRBJ1-2, the V gene TRBV7-2, with TRBD1 matching over 9 bases. Trimming cost V 7 bases and J 5 bases; bases outside gene matches: 8. The CDR3 loop spans 14 amino acids. Germline values: CDR1 SGHTA, CDR2 FQGNSA.

This clonotype came up a few times. J is TRBJ1-1 and V is TRBV10-3; 9 nucleotides align to TRBD1. The CDR3 runs 13 residues. The junction had 8 bases not matched to a gene; V was cut back by 10 bases and J by 5 bases. Looked up from germline, CDR1 is ENHRY and CDR2 is SYGVKD. The CDR3 coding sequence is TGTGCCACCTCCGGGACAGGGCTGACTGAAGCTTTCTTT. Translating it yields CATSGTGLTEAFF.

The chain has TRBV7-2 and TRBJ2-1; 12 bases are a match to TRBD2. CDR3 length: 14 amino acids. Unmatched junction bases numbered 3, after V lost 8 bases and J lost 4 bases. Germline V gives CDR1 SGHTA, CDR2 FQGNSA. The CDR3, as DNA: TGTGCCAGCGTAACTAGCGGGAGGTACAATGAGCAGTTCTTC. Protein: CASVTSGRYNEQFF.

The CDR3 spells CASSQAIGNTIYF. DNA of the CDR3: TGCGCCAGCAGCCAAGCGATTGGAAACACCATATATTTT. This sequence joins TRBV4-1 and TRBJ1-3; D gene ambiguous. The CDR3 is 13 residues long. Germline V gene lookup returns CDR1 MGHRA and CDR2 YSYEKL. V lost 1 base, J lost 3 bases, and 4 bases lay in between.

This clonotype was picked up a small number of times. This chain joins TRBV7-2 and TRBJ2-3; D is unclear. CDR3 length: 11 amino acids. Trimming removed 5 bases at V and 6 bases at J, with 6 bases between. Germline CDR1 is SGHTA and CDR2 is FQGNSA. CDR3 sequence reads: CASSPMDTQYF. CDR3 sequence (DNA): TGTGCCAGCAGCCCCATGGATACGCAGTATTTT.